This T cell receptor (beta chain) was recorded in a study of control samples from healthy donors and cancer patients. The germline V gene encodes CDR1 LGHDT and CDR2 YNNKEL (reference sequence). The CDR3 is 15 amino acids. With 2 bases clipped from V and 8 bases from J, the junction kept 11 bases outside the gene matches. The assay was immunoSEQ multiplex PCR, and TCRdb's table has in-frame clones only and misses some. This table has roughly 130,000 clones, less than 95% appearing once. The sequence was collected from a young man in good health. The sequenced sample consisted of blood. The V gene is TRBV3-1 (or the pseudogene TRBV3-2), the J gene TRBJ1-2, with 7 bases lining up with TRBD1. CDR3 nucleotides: TGTGCCAGCAGCCAAAGGAACAGGGGTAGGGGCGGCTACACCTTC. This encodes CASSQRNRGRGGYTF.